Listed here is a single TCR beta chain. Some clones are missing from TCRdb's copy, which holds only in-frame ones; the method was immunoSEQ multiplex PCR. The sample yields tens of thousands of clones, 85% to 90% seen once. The source of the sample is a study of OX40 agonist ivuxolimab in advanced cancers. Germline-derived CDR1 and CDR2 are MDHEN and SYDVKM. The V end lost 5 bases, the J end lost 7 bases, and 21 bases lay between the germline ends. The CDR3 loop spans 17 amino acids. The V call is TRBV28, the J call TRBJ1-6; D may be TRBD1 (5 bases). This TCR came from an adult with an advanced solid tumor such as melanoma, head and neck, liver or kidney cancer. The sequencing used CD4+ or CD8+ T cells sorted from blood, collected in a trial of the OX40 agonist ivuxolimab. The CDR3 loop is CASSKGRLWTTNSPLHF. The CDR3 DNA follows: TGTGCCAGCAGTAAGGGACGGCTATGGACCACGAATTCACCCCTCCACTTT.